The rows below give T cell receptor beta chains drawn from one sample of a study of blood T cell repertoires in COVID-19. Sequencing used immunoSEQ multiplex PCR; TCRdb keeps in-frame clones, though not all of them. The profile shows about 220,000 clones, 82% of them singletons. Sequencing input: PBMCs or T cells enriched from blood (not recorded which). The receptors shown here come from a man aged 35 to 55 who had recovered from COVID-19. CDR3s include the opening cysteine and the closing phenylalanine or tryptophan. The D gene is left open where the match is weak. The size entry is marked missing in some rows and otherwise reads once, few, many or a size class.

TRBV5-4	TRBJ1-4	TRBD1	many	CASSSGQGAREKLFF	TGTGCCAGCAGCTCCGGACAGGGGGCGCGGGAAAAACTGTTTTTT
TRBV11-2	TRBJ1-1	-	-	CASSLAAVMNTEAFF	TGTGCCAGCAGCTTAGCCGCAGTCATGAACACTGAAGCTTTCTTT
TRBV7-9	TRBJ1-1	TRBD1	-	CASSRGGTGGDYTEAFF	TGTGCCAGCAGCCGAGGTGGCACAGGGGGAGATTATACTGAAGCTTTCTTT
TRBV5-1	TRBJ2-3	-	once	CASREQGWGTDTQYF	TGCGCCAGCAGGGAGCAGGGATGGGGCACAGATACGCAGTATTTT
TRBV6-2/TRBV6-3	TRBJ2-1	-	-	CASSYSTPNQQFF	TGTGCCAGCAGTTACAGCACTCCCAATCAGCAGTTCTTC
TRBV11-2	TRBJ2-7	-	once	CASSHSPGLNYEQYF	TGTGCCAGCAGCCACTCACCGGGACTGAACTACGAGCAGTACTTC
TRBV7-9	TRBJ1-2	TRBD1	few	CASSFLPTGQSYGYTF	TGTGCCAGCAGCTTCCTTCCCACGGGACAGAGCTATGGCTACACCTTC
TRBV2	TRBJ1-5	-	-	CACRGDGYLPQHF	TGTGCCTGCCGGGGGGATGGGTATCTGCCCCAGCATTTT
TRBV4-1	TRBJ2-2	-	-	CASSQVGANTGELFF	TGCGCCAGCAGCCAAGTGGGGGCCAACACCGGGGAGCTGTTTTTT
TRBV5-1	TRBJ2-3	TRBD1	-	CASSPPTGGPDTQYF	TGCGCCAGCAGCCCCCCAACAGGGGGCCCCGATACGCAGTATTTT
TRBV19	TRBJ1-5	-	-	CASTRNGGDSNQPQHF	TGTGCCAGTACTAGGAACGGCGGGGATAGCAATCAGCCCCAGCATTTT
TRBV24-1	TRBJ2-3	TRBD2	-	CATSAKSGGPDTQYF	TGTGCCACCAGTGCCAAAAGCGGGGGACCAGATACGCAGTATTTT
TRBV13	TRBJ1-5	-	-	CASSASGLPHQPQHF	TGTGCCAGCAGCGCATCGGGATTACCGCATCAGCCCCAGCATTTT
TRBV7-7	TRBJ1-4	TRBD1	once	CASSAGTGKNEKLFF	TGTGCCAGCAGCGCTGGGACAGGGAAGAATGAAAAACTGTTTTTT
TRBV28	TRBJ1-2	TRBD1	-	CASSWDRDHPGVGYTF	TGTGCCAGCTCCTGGGACAGGGATCACCCCGGGGTGGGCTACACCTTC
TRBV5-6	TRBJ2-5	-	-	CASTFQAQETQYF	TGTGCCAGCACCTTCCAGGCACAAGAGACCCAGTACTTC
TRBV2	TRBJ1-6	TRBD1	-	CASRSTGGGSPLHF	TGTGCCAGCAGGAGCACAGGGGGAGGGTCACCCCTCCACTTT
TRBV11-2	TRBJ1-6	-	-	CASSYIYNSPLHF	TGTGCCAGCAGCTATATCTATAATTCACCCCTCCACTTT
TRBV5-1	TRBJ2-2	TRBD1	-	CASSLWDREAGELFF	TGCGCCAGCAGCTTATGGGACAGGGAGGCCGGGGAGCTGTTTTTT
TRBV7-8	TRBJ2-7	-	-	CASSLTFLDMMYEQYF	TGTGCCAGCAGCTTAACATTTTTGGACATGATGTACGAGCAGTACTTC
TRBV7-2	TRBJ2-3	-	once	CASSLDPPGYRGTDTQYF	TGTGCCAGCAGCTTAGACCCACCAGGGTATAGGGGGACAGATACGCAGTATTTT
TRBV7-9	TRBJ1-1	-	-	CASSLEGGDTEAFF	TGTGCCAGCAGCTTAGAGGGAGGGGACACTGAAGCTTTCTTT
TRBV3-1/TRBV3-2	TRBJ1-3	-	-	CASSQAGSSVGNTIYF	TGTGCCAGCAGCCAAGCAGGATCCTCGGTCGGAAACACCATATATTTT
TRBV28	TRBJ1-1	-	-	CASTAVSSAAFF	TGTGCCAGCACAGCGGTATCATCCGCAGCTTTCTTT
TRBV19	TRBJ1-5	-	-	CASARTALNQPQHF	TGTGCCAGTGCCCGGACAGCATTAAATCAGCCCCAGCATTTT
TRBV5-1	TRBJ1-1	-	-	CASSHFDTGNTEAFF	TGCGCCAGCAGCCACTTCGATACGGGGAACACTGAAGCTTTCTTT
TRBV5-1	TRBJ2-7	TRBD2	-	CASSLGHAAGGLYEQYF	TGCGCCAGCAGCTTGGGGCACGCAGCGGGAGGGCTCTACGAGCAGTACTTC
TRBV30	TRBJ1-4	TRBD1	-	CAWSVTGGRGKLFF	TGTGCCTGGAGTGTCACAGGGGGTAGAGGGAAACTGTTTTTT
TRBV27	TRBJ1-1	-	-	CASSLIGSGKAFF	TGTGCCAGCAGTTTAATCGGCAGCGGGAAAGCTTTCTTT
TRBV7-9	TRBJ2-7	TRBD1	-	CASSLSTGRRSEQYF	TGTGCCAGCAGCTTGTCGACAGGGAGAAGAAGCGAGCAGTACTTC
TRBV27	TRBJ2-3	TRBD2	-	CASSRTSGRDTQYF	TGTGCCAGCAGCCGGACTAGCGGGAGAGATACGCAGTATTTT
TRBV10-2	TRBJ2-7	-	-	CASSDGRSYEQYF	TGCGCCAGCAGTGATGGGAGATCCTACGAGCAGTACTTC
TRBV6-5	TRBJ2-3	-	-	CASSLYLNPSDTQYF	TGTGCCAGCAGTCTCTATCTCAACCCCTCAGATACGCAGTATTTT
TRBV4-2	TRBJ2-3	TRBD1	-	CASSPSDRQADTQYF	TGTGCCAGCAGCCCATCGGACAGGCAGGCAGATACGCAGTATTTT
TRBV6-5	TRBJ1-2	TRBD1	many	CASSVRDRGKGYTF	TGTGCCAGCAGCGTTCGTGACAGGGGAAAGGGCTACACCTTC
TRBV5-1	TRBJ2-7	-	once	CASSHGQHEQYF	TGCGCCAGCAGCCACGGACAGCACGAGCAGTACTTC
TRBV5-4	TRBJ2-2	TRBD2	once	CASSLAGGANTGELFF	TGTGCCAGCAGCTTGGCGGGGGGGGCGAACACCGGGGAGCTGTTTTTT